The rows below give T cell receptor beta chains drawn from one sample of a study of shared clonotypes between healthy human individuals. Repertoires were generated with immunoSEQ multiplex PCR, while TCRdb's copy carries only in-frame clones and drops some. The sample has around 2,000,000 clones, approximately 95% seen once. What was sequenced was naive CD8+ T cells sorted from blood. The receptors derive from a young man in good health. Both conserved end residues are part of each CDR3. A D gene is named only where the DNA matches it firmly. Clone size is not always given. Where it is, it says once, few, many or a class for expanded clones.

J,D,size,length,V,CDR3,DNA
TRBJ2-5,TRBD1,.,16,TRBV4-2,CASSQELPQGVETQYF,TGTGCCAGCAGCCAAGAGCTACCCCAGGGGGTTGAGACCCAGTACTTC
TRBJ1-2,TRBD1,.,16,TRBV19,CASSPGDRVLLYGYTF,TGTGCCAGTAGTCCGGGGGACAGGGTCCTTCTCTATGGCTACACCTTC
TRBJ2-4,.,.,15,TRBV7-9,CASSLASGAKNIQYF,TGTGCCAGCAGCTTAGCGTCAGGAGCCAAAAACATTCAGTACTTC
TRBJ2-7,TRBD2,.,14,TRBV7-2,CASSLASGVLEQYF,TGTGCCAGCAGCTTAGCTAGCGGGGTACTCGAGCAGTACTTC
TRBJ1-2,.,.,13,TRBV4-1,CASSPQGIYGYTF,TGCGCCAGCAGCCCTCAGGGGATCTATGGCTACACCTTC
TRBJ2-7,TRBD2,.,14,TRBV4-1,CASSHGEGSYEQYF,TGCGCCAGCAGCCACGGGGAGGGTTCCTACGAGCAGTACTTC
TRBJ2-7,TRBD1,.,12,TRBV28,CGTRGQGYEQYF,TGTGGGACCCGGGGACAGGGCTACGAGCAGTACTTC
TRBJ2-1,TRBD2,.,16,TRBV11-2,CASTSGGLVSYNEQFF,TGTGCCAGCACCTCGGGGGGGCTCGTCTCCTACAATGAGCAGTTCTTC
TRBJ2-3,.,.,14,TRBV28,CASSLIGAGDTQYF,TGTGCCAGCAGTTTAATAGGGGCCGGTGATACGCAGTATTTT
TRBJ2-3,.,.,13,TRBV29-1,CSVTGTSTDTQYF,TGCAGCGTTACCGGGACCAGCACAGATACGCAGTATTTT
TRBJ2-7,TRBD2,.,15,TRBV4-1,CASSPAGGPGYEQYF,TGCGCCAGCAGCCCAGCGGGAGGGCCGGGGTACGAGCAGTACTTC
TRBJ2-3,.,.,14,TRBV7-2,CASSLEGPLDTQYF,TGTGCCAGCAGCTTAGAGGGCCCACTAGATACGCAGTATTTT
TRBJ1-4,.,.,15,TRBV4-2,CASSQVQATNEKLFF,TGTGCCAGCAGCCAAGTTCAGGCAACTAATGAAAAACTGTTTTTT
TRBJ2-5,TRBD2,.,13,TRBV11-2,CASSSSALAEKYF,TGTGCCAGCAGCTCGTCCGCTCTAGCGGAAAAGTACTTC
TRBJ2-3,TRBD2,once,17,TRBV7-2,CASSSTPLAGGRDTQYF,TGTGCCAGCAGCTCGACACCACTAGCGGGAGGGAGGGATACGCAGTATTTT
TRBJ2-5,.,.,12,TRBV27,CASSFHQETQYF,TGTGCCAGCAGTTTTCACCAAGAGACCCAGTACTTC
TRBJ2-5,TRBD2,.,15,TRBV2,CASTSLAGDQETQYF,TGTGCCAGCACGAGTCTCGCGGGGGATCAAGAGACCCAGTACTTC
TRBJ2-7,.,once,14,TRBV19,CASSVSGGPYEQYF,TGTGCCAGTAGTGTATCAGGGGGGCCTTACGAGCAGTACTTC
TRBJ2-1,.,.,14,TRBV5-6,CASSWEMAYNEQFF,TGTGCCAGCAGCTGGGAAATGGCCTACAATGAGCAGTTCTTC
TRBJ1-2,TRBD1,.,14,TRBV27,CASSWPRQGYGYTF,TGTGCCAGCAGTTGGCCTCGACAGGGGTATGGCTACACCTTC
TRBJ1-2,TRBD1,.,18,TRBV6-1,CASSEDSYTGQGANGYTF,TGTGCCAGCAGTGAAGATAGCTACACGGGACAGGGGGCGAATGGCTACACCTTC
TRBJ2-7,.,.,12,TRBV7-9,CASSEDGYEQYF,TGTGCCAGCAGCGAAGACGGCTACGAGCAGTACTTC
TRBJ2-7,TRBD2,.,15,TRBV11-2,CASSGRLAGSYEQYF,TGTGCCAGCAGCGGCCGACTAGCGGGGTCCTACGAGCAGTACTTC
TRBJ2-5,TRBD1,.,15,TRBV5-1,CASSSLGTVQETQYF,TGCGCCAGCAGCTCCCTAGGGACAGTACAAGAGACCCAGTACTTC
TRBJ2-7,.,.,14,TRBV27,CASSLFAGTYEQYF,TGTGCCAGCAGTTTATTCGCGGGTACCTACGAGCAGTACTTC
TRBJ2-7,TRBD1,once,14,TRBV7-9,CASSLTGGLDEQYF,TGTGCCAGCAGCTTAACAGGGGGCCTCGACGAGCAGTACTTC
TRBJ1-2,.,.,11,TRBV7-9,CASSIYAGYTF,TGTGCCAGCAGCATCTACGCGGGCTACACCTTC
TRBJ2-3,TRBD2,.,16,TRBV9,CASSVPSSGSTDTQYF,TGTGCCAGCAGCGTCCCCTCTAGCGGAAGCACAGATACGCAGTATTTT
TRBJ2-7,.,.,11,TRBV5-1,CARPFGYEQYF,TGCGCCAGACCCTTCGGCTACGAGCAGTACTTC
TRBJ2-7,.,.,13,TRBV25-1,CASSRFDSYEQYF,TGTGCCAGCAGTAGATTTGACAGCTACGAGCAGTACTTC
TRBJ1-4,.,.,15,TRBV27,CASSLSGGTSEKLFF,TGTGCCAGCAGTTTATCTGGGGGGACTTCTGAAAAACTGTTTTTT
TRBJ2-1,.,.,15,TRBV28,CASSLPTEQRNEQFF,TGTGCCAGCAGTTTACCCACCGAACAAAGGAATGAGCAGTTCTTC
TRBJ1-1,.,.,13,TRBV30,CAWSQESWAEAFF,TGTGCCTGGAGCCAGGAGTCGTGGGCTGAAGCTTTCTTT
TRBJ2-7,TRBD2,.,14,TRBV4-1,CASSPQRDWDEQYF,TGCGCCAGCAGCCCTCAGCGGGATTGGGACGAGCAGTACTTC
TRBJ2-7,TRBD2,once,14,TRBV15,CATSPGGENYEQYF,TGTGCCACCAGTCCGGGGGGAGAGAACTACGAGCAGTACTTC
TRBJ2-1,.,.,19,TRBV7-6,CASSPLGGPLESSYNEQFF,TGTGCCAGCAGCCCCCTCGGTGGCCCCTTAGAAAGCTCCTACAATGAGCAGTTCTTC
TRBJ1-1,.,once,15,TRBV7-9,CASSLAVGVNTEAFF,TGTGCCAGCAGCTTAGCTGTGGGGGTGAACACTGAAGCTTTCTTT
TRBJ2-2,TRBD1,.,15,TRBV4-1,CASSQDFGTGRELFF,TGCGCCAGCAGCCAAGATTTTGGGACAGGGCGGGAGCTGTTTTTT
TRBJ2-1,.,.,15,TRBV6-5,CASSPDRDSYNEQFF,TGTGCCAGCAGCCCGGACAGAGACTCCTACAATGAGCAGTTCTTC
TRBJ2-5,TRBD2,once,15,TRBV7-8,CASSPLLAVQETQYF,TGTGCCAGCAGCCCTCTTCTAGCGGTCCAAGAGACCCAGTACTTC
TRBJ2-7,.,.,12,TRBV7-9,CASSDSSYEQYF,TGTGCCAGCAGCGACAGTAGCTACGAGCAGTACTTC
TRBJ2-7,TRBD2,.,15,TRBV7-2,CASTLGGEGLYEQYF,TGTGCCAGCACCCTCGGCGGGGAGGGCCTTTACGAGCAGTACTTC
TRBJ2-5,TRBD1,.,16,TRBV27,CASSLLTGAPQETQYF,TGTGCCAGCAGTTTATTGACAGGGGCGCCCCAAGAGACCCAGTACTTC
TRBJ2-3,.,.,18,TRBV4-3,CASSQDPQIGGSTDTQYF,TGCGCCAGCAGCCAAGATCCTCAGATAGGGGGTAGCACAGATACGCAGTATTTT
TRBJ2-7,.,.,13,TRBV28,CASSERGLYEQYF,TGTGCCAGCAGTGAGAGGGGCCTCTACGAGCAGTACTTC
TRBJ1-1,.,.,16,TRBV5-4,CASSNVETEDFTEAFF,TGTGCCAGCAGCAACGTTGAGACAGAGGATTTCACTGAAGCTTTCTTT
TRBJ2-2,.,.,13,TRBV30,CAWSIENTGELFF,TGTGCCTGGAGTATTGAAAACACCGGGGAGCTGTTTTTT
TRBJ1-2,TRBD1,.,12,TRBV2,CASTTGGRGYTF,TGTGCCAGCACGACAGGGGGTCGTGGCTACACCTTC
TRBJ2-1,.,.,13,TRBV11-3,CASSLGPYNEQFF,TGTGCCAGCAGCTTGGGCCCCTACAATGAGCAGTTCTTC
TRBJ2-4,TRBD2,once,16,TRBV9,CASSVEGAGGPNIQYF,TGTGCCAGCAGCGTAGAAGGAGCGGGAGGGCCAAACATTCAGTACTTC
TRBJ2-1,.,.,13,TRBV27,CASSSDSYNEQFF,TGTGCCAGCAGTTCGGACTCCTACAATGAGCAGTTCTTC
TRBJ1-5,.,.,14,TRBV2,CASNWGAGNQPQHF,TGTGCCAGCAACTGGGGGGCGGGCAATCAGCCCCAGCATTTT
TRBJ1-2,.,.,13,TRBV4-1,CASSQREGLDYTF,TGCGCCAGCAGCCAGAGGGAGGGGCTGGACTACACCTTC
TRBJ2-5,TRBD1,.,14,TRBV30,CAWSGPGGEETQYF,TGTGCCTGGAGTGGCCCAGGGGGCGAAGAGACCCAGTACTTC
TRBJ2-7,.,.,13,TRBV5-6,CASSWGTGALKYF,.